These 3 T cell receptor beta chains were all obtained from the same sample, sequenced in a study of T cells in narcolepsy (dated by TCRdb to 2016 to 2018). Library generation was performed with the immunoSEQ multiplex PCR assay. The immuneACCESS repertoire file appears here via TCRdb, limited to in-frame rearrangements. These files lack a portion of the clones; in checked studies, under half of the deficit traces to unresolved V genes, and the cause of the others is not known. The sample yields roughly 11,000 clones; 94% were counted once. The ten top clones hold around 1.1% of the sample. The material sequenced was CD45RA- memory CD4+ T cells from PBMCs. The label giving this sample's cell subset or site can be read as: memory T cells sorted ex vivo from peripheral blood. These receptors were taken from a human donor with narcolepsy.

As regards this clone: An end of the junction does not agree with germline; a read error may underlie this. CDR3 nucleotides: TGTGCCAGTAGTATTTACGAGGGACTGAACACTGGAGCTTTCTTT. This codes for CASSIYEGLNTGAFF. The rearrangement joins TRBV19 to TRBJ1-1, with a possible D match to TRBD1 (5 bases). Germline CDR1 and CDR2: LNHDA and SQIVND (reference sequence). This CDR3 contains 15 residues. Drawing the rest from reference TRBV19 and TRBJ1-1, the complete variable domain is DGGITQSPKYLFRKEGQNVTLSCEQNLNHDAMYWYRQDPGQGLRLIYYSQIVNDFQKGDIAEGYSVSREKKESFPLTVTSAQKNPTAFYLCASSIYEGLNTGAFFGQGTRLTVV.

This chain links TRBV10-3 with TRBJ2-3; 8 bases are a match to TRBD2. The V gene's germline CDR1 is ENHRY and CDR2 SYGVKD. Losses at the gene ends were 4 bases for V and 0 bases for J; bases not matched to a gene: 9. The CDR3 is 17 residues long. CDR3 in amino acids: CAISGERGSSSTDTQYF. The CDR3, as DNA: TGTGCCATCAGTGGCGAGCGGGGGAGTAGTAGCACAGATACGCAGTATTTT.

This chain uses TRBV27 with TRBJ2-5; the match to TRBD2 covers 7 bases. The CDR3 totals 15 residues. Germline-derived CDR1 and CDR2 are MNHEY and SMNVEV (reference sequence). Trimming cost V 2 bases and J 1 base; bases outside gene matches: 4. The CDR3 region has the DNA TGTGCCAGCAGTTTAGGGGGGGACGGCCAAGAGACCCAGTACTTC. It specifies CASSLGGDGQETQYF.